The 27 T cell receptor beta chains below were found in one sample sequenced in a study of vaccination effects on CD4 cells after COVID-19 (dated by TCRdb to between 2020 and 2023). The library was obtained by the immunoSEQ multiplex PCR assay. As stored in TCRdb, this immuneACCESS dataset retains in-frame rearrangements with V and J assigned. A fraction of the clones does not appear; measured against another copy, unresolved V genes explain less than half of the discrepancy, and the remainder lacks a known reason. The table for this sample lists about 46,000 clones; around four fifths of them were counted only once. Just over 8.5% of the sample goes to the ten largest clones. These TCRs are of unknown antigen specificity. After around ten days of culture, CD4+ T cells were isolated with the EasySep CD4+ T cell isolation kit. Sequencing was performed on CD4+ T cells from PBMCs cultured without peptide, taken before COVID-19 vaccination. The receptor source for this set is a human donor who had a prior SARS-CoV-2 infection.

The CDR3 sequence: CASSPDRGGDTQYF. DNA of the CDR3: TGTGCCAGCAGCCCGGACAGGGGTGGGGATACGCAGTATTTT. The genes are TRBV7-9 and TRBJ2-3, with 9 bases that match TRBD1. V was clipped by 5 bases and J by 6 bases; unmatched bases: 6. The CDR3 contains 14 residues. Germline V gene data show CDR1 as SEHNR and CDR2 as FQNEAQ (reference sequence).

This chain links TRBV2 with TRBJ1-1, with TRBD1 matching 10 bases. The length of the CDR3 is 14 residues. Germline lookup yields CDR1 SNHLY and CDR2 FYNNEI. The V gene end was trimmed by 7 bases and the J gene end by 1 base; junction bases not matched to a gene: 3. The CDR3 is CASKGDRGNTEAFF. Here the CDR3 DNA reads TGTGCCAGCAAGGGGGACAGGGGGAACACTGAAGCTTTCTTT.

This clone was counted between two and nine times. CDR3 bases: TGCGCCAGCAGCCAAGATGAGGGGCGAACTAATGAAAAACTGTTTTTT. This sequence encodes CASSQDEGRTNEKLFF. The rearrangement joins TRBV4-1 to TRBJ1-4, with a weak D call TRBD1 (5 bases). CDR1 is MGHRA and CDR2 is YSYEKL in the germline V gene. Trimming cost V 0 bases and J 1 base, with 9 bases left between them. This CDR3 is 16 amino acids long.

The genes are TRBV10-3 and TRBJ2-3; 11 bases map to TRBD2. This CDR3 contains 15 residues. Germline assignment: CDR1 ENHRY and CDR2 SYGVKD. V shed 5 bases and J 4 bases; nucleotides not matched to a gene: 5. Here the CDR3 reads CAISRLAGYSDTQYF. CDR3 coding DNA: TGTGCCATCAGTCGACTAGCGGGATACTCAGATACGCAGTATTTT.

The CDR3 protein is CASRTSVNNEQFF. The CDR3 DNA reads as TGTGCCAGCAGGACTAGCGTCAACAATGAGCAGTTCTTC. The V gene is TRBV2, the J gene TRBJ2-1; 8 bases agree with TRBD2. The CDR3 length is 13 residues. From germline, CDR1 is SNHLY and CDR2 FYNNEI. The junction had 3 bases not matched to a gene; V was cut back by 6 bases and J by 5 bases.

The rearrangement uses TRBV5-5 and TRBJ2-3; 8 positions match TRBD2. CDR1 and CDR2 (germline): SGHKS, YYEKEE (reference sequence). CDR3 size: 16 residues. The junction had 9 bases not matched to a gene; V was cut back by 1 base and J by 5 bases. For the CDR3, the DNA is TGTGCCAGCAGCTTGAGAAGCGGGGGCGTGGGAGATACGCAGTATTTT. Translation gives CASSLRSGGVGDTQYF.

This chain connects TRBV27 to TRBJ1-1, with D possibly TRBD1 on 5 matching bases. There are 14 residues in the CDR3. Germline loops: CDR1 MNHEY, CDR2 SMNVEV (reference sequence). Trimming took 2 bases from V and 5 from J, leaving 12 bases between them. The CDR3 coding sequence is TGTGCCAGCAGTTTAGGGGGGGTAGCGACTGAAGCTTTCTTT. Its translation: CASSLGGVATEAFF.

This chain uses TRBV7-9 with TRBJ1-3; tentatively, D is TRBD1 (6 bases). This CDR3 spans 14 amino acids. Germline CDR1 reads SEHNR; CDR2 reads FQNEAQ (reference sequence). Trimming removed 5 bases at V and 2 bases at J, with 10 bases between. The chain's CDR3 is CASSRGGAGNTIYF. CDR3 DNA sequence: TGTGCCAGCAGCCGAGGGGGGGCTGGAAACACCATATATTTT.

This clone was counted once. This sequence joins TRBV12-5 and TRBJ1-1; D unresolved. The length of the CDR3 is 15 residues. V was trimmed by 0 bases and J by 5 bases, leaving 13 bases between them. The germline CDR1 and CDR2 sequences are LGHNT and FRNRAP. CDR3 bases: TGTGCTAGTGGTTTGGTAATGGACGGTGGTACTGAAGCTTTCTTT. Its translation: CASGLVMDGGTEAFF.

Only a few counts were recorded for this clone. The chain combines TRBV6-4 with TRBJ1-1; 7 nucleotides agree with TRBD1. The CDR3 contains 14 residues. Unmatched junction bases numbered 2, after V lost 0 bases and J lost 4 bases. Per the germline V gene, CDR1 is MRHNA and CDR2 is SNTAGT. The DNA for the CDR3 is TGTGCCAGCAGTGACTCCGACAGGGCCACTGAAGCTTTCTTT. Translating it yields CASSDSDRATEAFF.

This chain links TRBV9 with TRBJ1-2; TRBD1 agrees at 7 bases. With V trimmed by 0 bases and J by 3 bases, 8 bases remained unmatched. The germline V gene encodes CDR1 SGDLS and CDR2 YYNGEE. There are 16 residues in the CDR3. Written as DNA, the CDR3 is TGTGCCAGCAGCGTAGAGTCAGGGGGTTATCACTATGGCTACACCTTC. Translation gives CASSVESGGYHYGYTF.

This clone was counted only a few times. The chain employs TRBV7-9 and TRBJ2-5; tentative D call: TRBD1 (6 bases). V was shortened by 7 bases and J by 1 base, with 13 bases between the two germline ends. Germline V CDR1 and CDR2: SEHNR, FQNEAQ (reference sequence). CDR3 length: 14 amino acids. The CDR3 loop is CASNTQGTQETQYF. CDR3 DNA: TGTGCCAGCAACACTCAGGGGACCCAAGAGACCCAGTACTTC.

This rearrangement joins TRBV7-2 to TRBJ1-6, with D possibly TRBD1 on 5 matching bases. CDR3 length: 15 amino acids. CDR1 SGHTA and CDR2 FQGNSA come from the germline V gene. V lost 5 bases to trimming and J lost 7 bases, with 15 bases between them. The CDR3, as DNA: TGTGCCAGCAGCCCGGGTGGTGGGGCGAATTCACCCCTCCACTTT. Its translation is CASSPGGGANSPLHF.

V and J are TRBV30 and TRBJ1-2, with a possible D match to TRBD1 (6 bases). Trimming took off 2 bases at V and 10 bases at J, with 20 bases between the two ends. Germline-derived CDR1 and CDR2 are GTSNPN and SVGIG (reference sequence). The CDR3 extends over 14 amino acids. CDR3 bases: TGTGCCTGGAGTCCAACGGGGGCCCAGTCAGACTACACCTTC. Its translation: CAWSPTGAQSDYTF.

The V call is TRBV5-1, the J call TRBJ2-7; D is possibly TRBD1 or TRBD2 (7 bases each). This CDR3 contains 15 residues. V dropped 3 bases and J dropped 3 bases, with 16 bases sitting between them. Germline assignment: CDR1 SGHRS and CDR2 YFSETQ. The CDR3 DNA is TGCGCCAGCAGCTGGGGGGGAGGGACAGACTACGAGCAGTACTTC. Its translation: CASSWGGGTDYEQYF.

This chain joins TRBV11-3 and TRBJ2-1, with D possibly being TRBD2 (5 bases). This CDR3 is built from 15 residues. Germline V gene lookup returns CDR1 SGHNT and CDR2 YENEEA. Deletions cut 4 bases from V and 0 bases from J, with 10 bases between. This chain's CDR3 is CASSWRVDSYNEQFF. CDR3 nucleotides: TGTGCCAGCAGCTGGCGGGTAGACTCCTACAATGAGCAGTTCTTC.

For the CDR3, the DNA is TGTGCCAGCAGCGAGGGGCAGATCTATGGCTACACCTTC. Its protein product is CASSEGQIYGYTF. This chain joins TRBV7-2 and TRBJ1-2; a weak D match, TRBD1 (5 bases). V was clipped by 5 bases and J by 4 bases, with 11 bases between them. The CDR3 is 13 residues long. Looked up from germline, CDR1 is SGHTA and CDR2 is FQGNSA.

V usage is TRBV4-1 and J usage is TRBJ1-1; 7 nucleotides line up with TRBD1. With V trimmed by 0 bases and J by 2 bases, 12 bases remained unmatched. CDR3 length equals 18 residues. The germline gives CDR1 MGHRA, CDR2 YSYEKL. CDR3 sequence: CASSQDSPGQQLNTEAFF. CDR3 sequence (DNA): TGCGCCAGCAGCCAAGATTCCCCGGGACAGCAACTTAACACTGAAGCTTTCTTT.

The chain uses TRBV7-9 and TRBJ2-1; TRBD2 aligns across 7 bases. The CDR3 sequence is 15 residues long. V shed 2 bases and J 5 bases; nucleotides not matched to a gene: 6. Germline V CDR1 and CDR2: SEHNR, FQNEAQ (reference sequence). The CDR3 loop is CASSLRGSEHNEQFF. The CDR3 nucleotides are TGTGCCAGCAGCTTACGCGGGAGCGAGCACAATGAGCAGTTCTTC.

The chain employs TRBV28 and TRBJ2-3; D gene unclear. There are 12 residues in the CDR3. The germline V and J ends were trimmed by 5 bases and 2 bases, with 5 bases remaining between them. The germline V gene has CDR1 MDHEN and CDR2 SYDVKM. The DNA for the CDR3 is TGTGCCAGCAGTGCTTTCACAGATACGCAGTATTTT. Its protein product is CASSAFTDTQYF.

The rearrangement joins TRBV9 to TRBJ1-2; tentatively, D is TRBD1 (5 bases). In germline, CDR1 is SGDLS, CDR2 YYNGEE. The CDR3 runs 14 residues. The germline V and J ends were trimmed by 2 bases and 2 bases, with 10 bases remaining between them. Here the CDR3 reads CASSVGRTNYGYTF. The CDR3 region has the DNA TGTGCCAGCAGCGTCGGACGGACAAACTATGGCTACACCTTC. Variable domain in full (rest from reference TRBV9 and TRBJ1-2): DSGVTQTPKHLITATGQRVTLRCSPRSGDLSVYWYQQSLDQGLQFLIQYYNGEERAKGNILERFSAQQFPDLHSELNLSSLELGDSALYFCASSVGRTNYGYTFGSGTRLTVV.

This chain joins TRBV2 and TRBJ2-5; the match to TRBD2 covers 7 bases. Germline V CDR1 and CDR2: SNHLY, FYNNEI. The CDR3 loop spans 13 amino acids. V shed 10 bases and J 5 bases; nucleotides not matched to a gene: 10. CDR3 bases: TGTGCCACCCTGCGGGGGACCGGGGAGACCCAGTACTTC. Translation: CATLRGTGETQYF.

This clone occurred a few times. This chain connects TRBV30 to TRBJ1-5, with 8 bases lining up with TRBD1. Germline lookup yields CDR1 GTSNPN and CDR2 SVGIG (reference sequence). Trimming cost V 2 bases and J 6 bases; bases outside gene matches: 6. CDR3 length: 14 amino acids. CDR3 nucleotide sequence: TGTGCCTGGAGTCAAGGGACAGGCGGTCAGCCCCAGCATTTT. Protein sequence: CAWSQGTGGQPQHF.

This chain links TRBV30 with TRBJ2-2; D remains unclear. The germline gives CDR1 GTSNPN, CDR2 SVGIG (reference sequence). The CDR3 is 14 amino acids. V lost 4 bases and J 0 bases, leaving 9 bases between the germline ends. The CDR3 here is CAWKTRTNTGELFF. For the CDR3, the DNA is TGTGCCTGGAAGACTCGGACGAACACCGGGGAGCTGTTTTTT.

The chain combines TRBV12-3 or TRBV12-4 with TRBJ2-7, with a tentative D call TRBD2 (5 bases). The CDR3 extends over 13 amino acids. The ends were cut back, 6 bases at V and 3 bases at J, with 12 bases in the middle. In nucleotides, the CDR3 is TGTGCCAGCAGCTCGAGGGCGGTCTACGAGCAGTACTTC. Its translation: CASSSRAVYEQYF.

V and J are TRBV5-1 and TRBJ2-7; 9 nucleotides align to TRBD1. V dropped 4 bases and J dropped 5; count of bases not matched to a gene: 7. The CDR3 is 14 amino acids. Germline V lookup: CDR1 SGHRS, CDR2 YFSETQ. The CDR3 DNA is TGCGCCAGCAGCCCGGGACAGGGCTTGGACGAGCAGTACTTC. This encodes CASSPGQGLDEQYF.

This clone was seen only a few times. This chain uses TRBV20-1 with TRBJ2-1; tentative D call: TRBD1 (5 bases). V was shortened by 6 bases and J by 0 bases, with 15 bases between the two germline ends. This CDR3 has 15 amino acids. Germline CDR1 is DFQATT and CDR2 is SNEGSKA (reference sequence). The CDR3 protein is CSASNRLLSYNEQFF. The CDR3 DNA follows: TGCAGTGCCAGTAACAGGCTACTCTCCTACAATGAGCAGTTCTTC.